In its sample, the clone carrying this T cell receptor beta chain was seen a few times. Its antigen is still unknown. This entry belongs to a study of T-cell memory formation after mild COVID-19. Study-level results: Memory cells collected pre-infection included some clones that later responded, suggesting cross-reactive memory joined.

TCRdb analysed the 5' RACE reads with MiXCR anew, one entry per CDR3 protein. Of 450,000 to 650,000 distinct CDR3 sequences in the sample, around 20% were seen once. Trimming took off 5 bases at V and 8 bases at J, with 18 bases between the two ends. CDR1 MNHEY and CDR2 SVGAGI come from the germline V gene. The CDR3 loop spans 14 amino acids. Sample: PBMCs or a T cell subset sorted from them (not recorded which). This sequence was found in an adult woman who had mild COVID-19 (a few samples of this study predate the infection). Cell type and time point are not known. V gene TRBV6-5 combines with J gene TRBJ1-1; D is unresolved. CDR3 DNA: TGTGCCAGCAGTCCCACAAGTAACCACTTAGAAGCTTTCTTT. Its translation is CASSPTSNHLEAFF.